A selection of T cell receptor beta chains follows, all from one sample in a study of response to subunit inactivated influenza vaccine. One entry per CDR3 protein, called by TCRdb with MiXCR from the RT-PCR reads. The sample consists of around 600,000 distinct CDR3 sequences, about 10% of them appearing once. The sample was also linked to a second study, of T cells expressing NK-cell markers.

The sample was PBMCs from blood, taken on the day of vaccination. The receptors were gathered from a man in his forties or fifties who received an inactivated influenza vaccine. CDR3s include the opening cysteine and the closing phenylalanine or tryptophan. A D gene is named only where the DNA matches it firmly. Rows may omit the clone size; those that give it use once, few, many or a size class.

>TRBV4-2|TRBJ2-6|.|.
CASSQVGGANVLTF
TGTGCCAGCAGCCAAGTTGGAGGGGCCAACGTCCTGACTTTC
>TRBV7-6|TRBJ2-2|.|TRBD2
CASKDGLAGENGELFF
TGTGCCAGCAAAGACGGCCTAGCGGGAGAAAACGGGGAGCTGTTTTTT
>TRBV29-1|TRBJ2-5|.|TRBD1
CSVATDRAQETQYF
TGCAGCGTCGCGACCGACAGGGCCCAAGAGACCCAGTACTTC
>TRBV6-6|TRBJ1-5|.|.
CASERQDQPHHF
TGTGCCAGCGAACGACAAGATCAGCCCCATCATTTT
>TRBV5-1|TRBJ1-3|many|.
CASSLAGVRSGNTIYF
TGCGCCAGCAGCTTGGCAGGGGTCCGCTCTGGAAACACCATATATTTT
>TRBV12-3/TRBV12-4|TRBJ2-7|many|.
CASSLGRRVEQYF
TGTGCCAGCAGTTTAGGGAGAAGGGTCGAGCAGTACTTC
>TRBV5-1|TRBJ2-3|many|.
CASSLGPRVFGADTQYF
TGCGCCAGCAGCTTGGGACCTAGGGTTTTTGGAGCAGATACGCAGTATTTT
>TRBV27|TRBJ2-1|few|TRBD1
CASSRTGLSSYNEQFF
TGTGCCAGCAGTCGGACAGGCCTTAGCTCCTACAATGAGCAGTTCTTC
>TRBV29-1|TRBJ2-1|many|.
CSVEDAGNEQFF
TGCAGCGTTGAAGACGCTGGTAATGAGCAGTTCTTC
>TRBV20-1|TRBJ2-2|few|.
CSARAGAGELFF
TGCAGTGCTAGAGCTGGGGCCGGGGAGCTGTTTTTT
>TRBV7-2|TRBJ2-5|few|.
CASSLLNGETQYF
TGTGCCAGCAGCTTACTCAACGGGGAGACCCAGTACTTC
>TRBV11-2|TRBJ2-2|.|.
CASSLKYGYTGELFF
TGTGCCAGCAGCTTAAAATATGGGTATACCGGGGAGCTGTTTTTT
>TRBV20-1|TRBJ2-7|.|.
CSARISAYEQYF
TGCAGTGCTAGGATTAGTGCCTACGAGCAGTACTTC
>TRBV12-3/TRBV12-4|TRBJ2-3|.|.
CASNTDYPFADTQYF
TGTGCCAGCAATACGGACTACCCCTTCGCCGATACGCAGTATTTT
>TRBV4-2|TRBJ1-6|.|.
CASSQVTTDNSPLHF
TGTGCCAGCAGCCAAGTAACAACCGATAATTCACCCCTCCACTTT
>TRBV20-1|TRBJ2-7|few|.
CSARGLLTTYEQYF
TGCAGTGCTAGGGGACTCTTAACGACCTACGAGCAGTACTTC
>TRBV28|TRBJ2-6|.|.
CASSLWGGQPNSGANVLTF
TGTGCCAGCAGTTTATGGGGGGGGCAACCCAACTCTGGGGCCAACGTCCTGACTTTC
>TRBV7-9|TRBJ2-5|few|.
CASSLGGVLEETQYF
TGTGCCAGCAGCTTAGGTGGGGTCCTAGAAGAGACCCAGTACTTC
>TRBV20-1|TRBJ2-1|many|TRBD2
CSAREGGRGYNEQFF
TGCAGTGCTAGAGAGGGCGGGAGGGGCTACAATGAGCAGTTCTTC
>TRBV12-3/TRBV12-4|TRBJ2-1|many|.
CASSVAVDNNEQFF
TGTGCCAGCAGTGTCGCGGTGGACAACAATGAGCAGTTCTTC
>TRBV29-1|TRBJ2-2|.|.
CSAPRGGELFF
TGCAGCGCCCCACGAGGGGGGGAGCTGTTTTTT
>TRBV27|TRBJ1-2|.|TRBD1
CASSPLDRDYGYTF
TGTGCCAGCAGTCCCCTGGACAGGGACTATGGCTACACCTTC
>TRBV3-1|TRBJ1-2|once|.
CASSQFGPNYGYTF
TGTGCCAGCAGCCAATTCGGTCCGAACTATGGCTACACCTTC
>TRBV10-3|TRBJ2-1|.|TRBD2
CAISQRASGDYNEQFF
TGTGCCATCAGTCAGAGGGCTAGCGGGGACTACAATGAGCAGTTCTTC
>TRBV25-1|TRBJ2-1|few|.
CASSEIAHNNEQFF
TGTGCCAGCAGTGAGATTGCGCACAACAATGAGCAGTTCTTC
>TRBV7-2|TRBJ2-5|.|.
CASSLESFQETQYF
TGTGCCAGCAGCTTAGAGAGCTTCCAAGAGACCCAGTACTTC
>TRBV7-9|TRBJ2-7|few|TRBD2
CASSLGLAGTSYEQYF
TGTGCCAGCAGCTTAGGGTTAGCGGGCACTTCCTACGAGCAGTACTTC
>TRBV28|TRBJ2-6|many|.
CASSLSRRSGANVLTF
TGTGCCAGCAGTTTATCGCGACGGTCTGGGGCCAACGTCCTGACTTTC
>TRBV4-2|TRBJ2-5|.|TRBD1
CASSQETGTGETQYF
TGTGCCAGCAGCCAAGAGACAGGGACGGGAGAGACCCAGTACTTC
>TRBV6-2/TRBV6-3|TRBJ2-1|.|TRBD2
CASSYPLTSGKGSNEQFF
TGTGCCAGCAGTTACCCCTTGACTAGCGGGAAGGGGTCTAATGAGCAGTTCTTC
>TRBV11-2|TRBJ2-5|.|TRBD2
CASSPTSGWGRFQETQYF
TGTGCCAGCAGCCCGACTAGCGGGTGGGGCCGATTCCAAGAGACCCAGTACTTC
>TRBV7-9|TRBJ2-5|.|.
CASSLAAAQETQYF
TGTGCCAGCAGCTTAGCGGCAGCCCAAGAGACCCAGTACTTC
>TRBV6-5|TRBJ2-2|.|TRBD1
CASSYRRTGSTGELFF
TGTGCCAGCAGTTACCGACGGACAGGGTCGACCGGGGAGCTGTTTTTT
>TRBV15|TRBJ2-7|.|.
CATSRDQHGGYEQHF
TGTGCCACCAGCAGAGATCAGCACGGGGGTTACGAGCAGCACTTC
>TRBV18|TRBJ2-3|many|TRBD2
CASSPDSGTSTDTQYF
TGTGCCAGCTCACCGGATAGCGGGACTAGCACAGATACGCAGTATTTT
>TRBV10-3|TRBJ2-3|many|TRBD2
CATRLAGDGTDTQYF
TGTGCCACCCGCCTAGCGGGAGACGGCACAGATACGCAGTATTTT
>TRBV2|TRBJ1-1|few|.
CASSESDWGEAFF
TGTGCCAGCAGTGAATCTGACTGGGGTGAAGCTTTCTTT
>TRBV7-2|TRBJ2-4|few|TRBD2
CASSSLAGVGKNIQYF
TGTGCCAGCAGCTCCCTAGCGGGAGTGGGCAAAAACATTCAGTACTTC
>TRBV5-1|TRBJ2-7|.|.
CASSSRGPGQYF
TGCGCCAGCAGCTCCCGGGGGCCTGGACAGTACTTC
>TRBV7-9|TRBJ2-3|few|.
CASSMTAEITDTQYF
TGTGCCAGCAGCATGACAGCGGAGATCACAGATACGCAGTATTTT
>TRBV29-1|TRBJ2-3|.|TRBD2
CSVVGISGRGDTDTQYF
TGCAGCGTTGTAGGTATTAGCGGGAGGGGAGATACAGATACGCAGTATTTT